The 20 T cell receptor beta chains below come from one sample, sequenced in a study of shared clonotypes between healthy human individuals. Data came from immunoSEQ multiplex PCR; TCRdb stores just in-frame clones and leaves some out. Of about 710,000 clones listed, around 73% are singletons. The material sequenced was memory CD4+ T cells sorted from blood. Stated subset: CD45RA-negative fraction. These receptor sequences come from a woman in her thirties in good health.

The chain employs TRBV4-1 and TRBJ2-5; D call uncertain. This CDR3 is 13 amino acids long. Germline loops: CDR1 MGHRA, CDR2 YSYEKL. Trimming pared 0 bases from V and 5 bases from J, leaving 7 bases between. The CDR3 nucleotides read TGCGCCAGCAGCCAAGATTGGGATGAGACCCAGTACTTC. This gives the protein CASSQDWDETQYF.

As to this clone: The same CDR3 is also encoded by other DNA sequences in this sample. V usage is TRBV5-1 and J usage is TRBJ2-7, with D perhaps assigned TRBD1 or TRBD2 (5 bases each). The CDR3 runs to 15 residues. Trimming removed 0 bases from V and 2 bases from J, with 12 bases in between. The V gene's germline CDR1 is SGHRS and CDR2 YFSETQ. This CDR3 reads CASSLGGTGTYEQYF. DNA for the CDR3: TGCGCCAGCAGCTTGGGAGGGACGGGTACCTACGAGCAGTACTTC.

CDR3: CASSLSGFGEQYF. The CDR3 nucleotides are TGTGCCAGCAGCCTATCAGGTTTCGGGGAGCAGTACTTC. The J gene is TRBJ2-7, the V gene TRBV6-5, with no clear D. V was clipped by 6 bases and J by 7 bases, with 16 bases between them. This CDR3 has 13 residues. Germline loops: CDR1 MNHEY, CDR2 SVGAGI.

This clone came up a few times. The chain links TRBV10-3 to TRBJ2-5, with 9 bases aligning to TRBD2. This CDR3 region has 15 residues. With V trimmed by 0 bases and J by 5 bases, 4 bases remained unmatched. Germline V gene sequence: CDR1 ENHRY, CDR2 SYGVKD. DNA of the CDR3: TGTGCCATCAGTGAGTCAGGGACTAGCACGGAGACCCAGTACTTC. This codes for CAISESGTSTETQYF.

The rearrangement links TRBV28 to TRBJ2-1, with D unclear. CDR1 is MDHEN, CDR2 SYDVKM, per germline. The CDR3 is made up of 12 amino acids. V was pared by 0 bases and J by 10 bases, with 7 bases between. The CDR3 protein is CASSLWVAEQFF. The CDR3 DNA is TGTGCCAGCAGTTTATGGGTAGCCGAGCAGTTCTTC.

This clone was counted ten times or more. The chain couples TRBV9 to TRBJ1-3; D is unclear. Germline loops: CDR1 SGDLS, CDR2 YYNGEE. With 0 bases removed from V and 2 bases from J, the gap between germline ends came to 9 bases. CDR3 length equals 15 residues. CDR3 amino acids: CASSVAGMPGNTIYF. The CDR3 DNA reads TGTGCCAGCAGCGTAGCGGGTATGCCTGGAAACACCATATATTTT.

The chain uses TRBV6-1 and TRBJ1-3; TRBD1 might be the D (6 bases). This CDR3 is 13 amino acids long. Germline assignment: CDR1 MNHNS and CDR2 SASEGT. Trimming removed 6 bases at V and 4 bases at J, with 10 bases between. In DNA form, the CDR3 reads TGTGCCAGCAGCCTCCAGGGGGGAAACACCATATATTTT. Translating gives CASSLQGGNTIYF.

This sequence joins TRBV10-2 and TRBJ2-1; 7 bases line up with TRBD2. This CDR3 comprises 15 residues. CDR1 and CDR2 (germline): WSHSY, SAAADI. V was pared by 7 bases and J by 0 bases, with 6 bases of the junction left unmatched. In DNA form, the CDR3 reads TGCGCCAGCACCGTCGGGGGGAGCTCCTACAATGAGCAGTTCTTC. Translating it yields CASTVGGSSYNEQFF.

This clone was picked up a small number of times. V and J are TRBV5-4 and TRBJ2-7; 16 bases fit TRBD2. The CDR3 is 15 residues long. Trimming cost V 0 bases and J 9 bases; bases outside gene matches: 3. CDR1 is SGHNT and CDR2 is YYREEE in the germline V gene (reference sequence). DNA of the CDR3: TGTGCCAGCAGCTTGGCCGGGACTAGCGGGAGGGTGCAGTACTTC. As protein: CASSLAGTSGRVQYF.

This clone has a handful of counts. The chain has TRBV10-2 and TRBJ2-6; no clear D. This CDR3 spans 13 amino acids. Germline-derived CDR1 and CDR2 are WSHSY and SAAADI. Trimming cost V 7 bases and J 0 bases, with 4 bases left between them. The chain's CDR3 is CASIGSGANVLTF. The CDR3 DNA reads TGCGCCAGCATCGGCTCTGGGGCCAACGTCCTGACTTTC.

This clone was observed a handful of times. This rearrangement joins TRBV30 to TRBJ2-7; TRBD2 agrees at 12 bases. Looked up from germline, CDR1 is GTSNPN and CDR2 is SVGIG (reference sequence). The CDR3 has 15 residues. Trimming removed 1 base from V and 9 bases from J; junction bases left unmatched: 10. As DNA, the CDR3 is TGTGCCTGGAGTGGGTTGACTAGCGGGAGAGGGGGGCAGTACTTC. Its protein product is CAWSGLTSGRGGQYF.

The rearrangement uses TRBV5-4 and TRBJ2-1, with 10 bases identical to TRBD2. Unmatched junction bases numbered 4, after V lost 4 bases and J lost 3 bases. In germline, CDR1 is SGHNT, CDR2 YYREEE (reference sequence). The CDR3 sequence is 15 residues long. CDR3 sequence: CASSRPSGSYNEQFF. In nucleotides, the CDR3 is TGTGCCAGCAGCCGTCCTAGCGGGAGCTACAATGAGCAGTTCTTC.

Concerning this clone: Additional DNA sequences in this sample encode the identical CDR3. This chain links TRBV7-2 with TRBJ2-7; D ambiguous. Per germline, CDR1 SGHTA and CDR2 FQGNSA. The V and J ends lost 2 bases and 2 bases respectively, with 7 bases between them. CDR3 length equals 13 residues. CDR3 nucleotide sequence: TGTGCCAGCAGCTTATCCGGCCCCTACGAGCAGTACTTC. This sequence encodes CASSLSGPYEQYF. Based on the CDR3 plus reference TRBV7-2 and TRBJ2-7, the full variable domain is GAGVSQSPSNKVTEKGKDVELRCDPISGHTALYWYRQSLGQGLEFLIYFQGNSAPDKSGLPSDRFSAERTGGSVSTLTIQRTQQEDSAVYLCASSLSGPYEQYFGPGTRLTVT.

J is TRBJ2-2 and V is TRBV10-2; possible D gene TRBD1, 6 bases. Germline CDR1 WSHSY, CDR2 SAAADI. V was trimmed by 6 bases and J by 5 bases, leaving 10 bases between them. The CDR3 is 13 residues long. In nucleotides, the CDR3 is TGCGCCAGCAGAGCCGACAGGACCGGGGAGCTGTTTTTT. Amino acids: CASRADRTGELFF.

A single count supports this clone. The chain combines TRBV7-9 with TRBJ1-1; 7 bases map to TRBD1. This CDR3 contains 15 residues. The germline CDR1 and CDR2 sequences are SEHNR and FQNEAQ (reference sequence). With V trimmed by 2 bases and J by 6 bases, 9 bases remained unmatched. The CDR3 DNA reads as TGTGCCAGCAGCTTAAAGGTGCAGGGGGATTCTGAAGCTTTCTTT. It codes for CASSLKVQGDSEAFF.

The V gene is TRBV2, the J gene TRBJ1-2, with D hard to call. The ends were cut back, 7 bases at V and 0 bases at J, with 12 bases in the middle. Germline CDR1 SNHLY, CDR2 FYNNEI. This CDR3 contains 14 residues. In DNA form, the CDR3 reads TGTGCCAGCACCCCGACGGATACTAACTATGGCTACACCTTC. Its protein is CASTPTDTNYGYTF. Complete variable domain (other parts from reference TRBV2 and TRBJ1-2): EPEVTQTPSHQVTQMGQEVILRCVPISNHLYFYWYRQILGQKVEFLVSFYNNEISEKSEIFDDQFSVERPDGSNFTLKIRSTKLEDSAMYFCASTPTDTNYGYTFGSGTRLTVV.

The CDR3 is CASSLAPVLVAQPQHF. CDR3 DNA: TGTGCCAGCAGCTTAGCGCCGGTTTTGGTTGCTCAGCCCCAGCATTTT. The chain employs TRBV7-2 and TRBJ1-5; D unresolved. Germline-derived CDR1 and CDR2 are SGHTA and FQGNSA. This CDR3 has 16 amino acids. Trimming removed 0 bases from V and 6 bases from J, with 15 bases in between.

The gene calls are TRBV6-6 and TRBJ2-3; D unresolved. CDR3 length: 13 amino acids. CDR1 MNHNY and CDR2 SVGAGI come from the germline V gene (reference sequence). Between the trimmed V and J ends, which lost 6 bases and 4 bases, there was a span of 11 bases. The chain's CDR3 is CASSLLAPDTQYF. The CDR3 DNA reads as TGTGCCAGCAGCCTACTGGCGCCAGATACGCAGTATTTT.

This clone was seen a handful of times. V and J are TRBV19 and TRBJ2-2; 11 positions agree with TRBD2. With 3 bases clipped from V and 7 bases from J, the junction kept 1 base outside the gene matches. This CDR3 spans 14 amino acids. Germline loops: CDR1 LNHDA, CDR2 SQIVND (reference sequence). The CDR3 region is CASSMTSGVGELFF. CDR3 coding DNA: TGTGCCAGTAGTATGACTAGCGGGGTCGGGGAGCTGTTTTTT. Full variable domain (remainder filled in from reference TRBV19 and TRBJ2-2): DGGITQSPKYLFRKEGQNVTLSCEQNLNHDAMYWYRQDPGQGLRLIYYSQIVNDFQKGDIAEGYSVSREKKESFPLTVTSAQKNPTAFYLCASSMTSGVGELFFGEGSRLTVL.

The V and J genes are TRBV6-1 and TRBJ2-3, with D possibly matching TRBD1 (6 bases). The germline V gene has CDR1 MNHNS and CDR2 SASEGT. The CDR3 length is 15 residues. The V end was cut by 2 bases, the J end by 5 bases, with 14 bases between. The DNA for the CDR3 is TGTGCCAGCAGTGAATTCGGGCTCAGGGGAGATACGCAGTATTTT. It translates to CASSEFGLRGDTQYF.